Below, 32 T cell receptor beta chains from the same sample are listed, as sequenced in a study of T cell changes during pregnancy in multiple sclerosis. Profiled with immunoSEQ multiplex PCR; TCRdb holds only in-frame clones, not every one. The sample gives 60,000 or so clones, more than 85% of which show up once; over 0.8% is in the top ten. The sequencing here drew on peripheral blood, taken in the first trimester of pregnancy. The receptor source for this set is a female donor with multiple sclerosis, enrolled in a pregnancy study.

CDR3 nucleotides: TGTGCCAGCAGCGTTTTTAGGGGGATGGAGAACACTGAAGCTTTCTTT. It specifies CASSVFRGMENTEAFF. This chain connects TRBV5-6 to TRBJ1-1; possibly TRBD1 for D (6 bases). Trimming took 4 bases from V and 1 from J, leaving 17 bases between them. The CDR3 contains 16 residues. Per the germline V gene, CDR1 is SGHDT and CDR2 is YYEEEE.

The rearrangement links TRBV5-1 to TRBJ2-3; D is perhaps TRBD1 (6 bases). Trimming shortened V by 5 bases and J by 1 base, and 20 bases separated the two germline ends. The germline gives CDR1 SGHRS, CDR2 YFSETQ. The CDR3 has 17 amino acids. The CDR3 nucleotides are TGCGCCAGCAGTCCCTCCACCCGGACAGCCCGCACAGATACGCAGTATTTT. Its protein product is CASSPSTRTARTDTQYF.

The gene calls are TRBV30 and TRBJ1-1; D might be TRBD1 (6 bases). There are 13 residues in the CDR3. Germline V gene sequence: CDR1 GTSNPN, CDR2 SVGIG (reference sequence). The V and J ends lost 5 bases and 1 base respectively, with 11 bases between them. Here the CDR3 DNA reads TGTGCCTGGGAGGGGGTAGGGAACACTGAAGCTTTCTTT. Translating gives CAWEGVGNTEAFF. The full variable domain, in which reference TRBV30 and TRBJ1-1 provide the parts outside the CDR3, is SQTIHQWPATLVQPVGSPLSLECTVEGTSNPNLYWYRQAAGRGLQLLFYSVGIGQISSEVPQNLSASRPQDRQFILSSKKLLLSDSGFYLCAWEGVGNTEAFFGQGTRLTVV.

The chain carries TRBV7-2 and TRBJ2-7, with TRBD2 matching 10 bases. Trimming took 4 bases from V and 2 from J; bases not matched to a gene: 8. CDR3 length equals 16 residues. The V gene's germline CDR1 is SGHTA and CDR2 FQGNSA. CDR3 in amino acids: CASSSMSGGAPYEQYF. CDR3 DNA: TGTGCCAGCAGCTCAATGAGCGGGGGGGCCCCCTACGAGCAGTACTTC.

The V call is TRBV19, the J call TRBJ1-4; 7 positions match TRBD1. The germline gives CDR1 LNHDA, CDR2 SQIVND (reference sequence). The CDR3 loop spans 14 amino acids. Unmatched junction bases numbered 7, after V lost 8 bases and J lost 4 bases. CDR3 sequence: CASDMGQLNEKLFF. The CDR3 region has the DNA TGTGCCAGTGACATGGGACAGCTTAATGAAAAACTGTTTTTT.

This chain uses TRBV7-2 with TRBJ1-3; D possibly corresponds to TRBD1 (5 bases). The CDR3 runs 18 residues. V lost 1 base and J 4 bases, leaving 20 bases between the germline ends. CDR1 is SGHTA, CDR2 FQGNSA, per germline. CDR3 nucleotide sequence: TGTGCCAGCAGCTTAGGCCCAACCACAGGCCTTGCCGGAAACACCATATATTTT. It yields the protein CASSLGPTTGLAGNTIYF.

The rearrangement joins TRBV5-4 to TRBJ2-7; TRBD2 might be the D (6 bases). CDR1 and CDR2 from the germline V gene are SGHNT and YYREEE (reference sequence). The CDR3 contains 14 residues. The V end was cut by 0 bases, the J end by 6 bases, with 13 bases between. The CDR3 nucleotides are TGTGCCAGCAGCTTGGTCTTATCCGGGGGCGAGCAGTACTTC. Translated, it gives CASSLVLSGGEQYF.

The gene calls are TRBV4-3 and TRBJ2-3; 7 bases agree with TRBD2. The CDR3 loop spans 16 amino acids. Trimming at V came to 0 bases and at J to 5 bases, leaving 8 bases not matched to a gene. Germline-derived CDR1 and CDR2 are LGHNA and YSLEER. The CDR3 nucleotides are TGCGCCAGCAGCCAAGAGCGGGGGTCCGGAGGAGATACGCAGTATTTT. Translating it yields CASSQERGSGGDTQYF.

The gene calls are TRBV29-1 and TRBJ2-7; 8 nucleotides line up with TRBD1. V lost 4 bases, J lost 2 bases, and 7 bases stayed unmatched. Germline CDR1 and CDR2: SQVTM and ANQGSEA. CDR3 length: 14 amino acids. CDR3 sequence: CSVVGTGSPYEQYF. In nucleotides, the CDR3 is TGCAGCGTTGTAGGGACAGGCAGTCCCTACGAGCAGTACTTC.

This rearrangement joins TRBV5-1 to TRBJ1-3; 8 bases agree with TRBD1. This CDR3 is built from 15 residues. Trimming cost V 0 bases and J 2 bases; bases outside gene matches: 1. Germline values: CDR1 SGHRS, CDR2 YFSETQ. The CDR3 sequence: CASSLGTGTGNTIYF. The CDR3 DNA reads TGCGCCAGCAGCTTGGGGACAGGGACTGGAAACACCATATATTTT.

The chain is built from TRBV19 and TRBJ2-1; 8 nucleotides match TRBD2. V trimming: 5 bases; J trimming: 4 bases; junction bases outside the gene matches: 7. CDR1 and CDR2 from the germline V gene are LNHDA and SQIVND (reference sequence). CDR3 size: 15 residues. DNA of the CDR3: TGTGCCAGTAGTGGCGAGCGGGGGTGGTACAATGAGCAGTTCTTC. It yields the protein CASSGERGWYNEQFF.

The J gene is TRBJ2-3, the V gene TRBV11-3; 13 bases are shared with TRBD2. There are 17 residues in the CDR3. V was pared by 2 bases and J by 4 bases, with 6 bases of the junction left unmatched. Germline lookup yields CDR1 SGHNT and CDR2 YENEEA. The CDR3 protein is CASSLTSGGVGADTQYF. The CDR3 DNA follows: TGTGCCAGCAGCTTAACTAGCGGGGGGGTCGGGGCAGATACGCAGTATTTT.

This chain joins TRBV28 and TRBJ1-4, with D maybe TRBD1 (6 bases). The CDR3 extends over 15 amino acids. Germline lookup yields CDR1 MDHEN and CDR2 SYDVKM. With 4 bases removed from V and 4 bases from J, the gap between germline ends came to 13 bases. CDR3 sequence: CASSSHRAGNEKLFF. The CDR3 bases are TGTGCCAGCAGTTCCCACAGGGCCGGTAATGAAAAACTGTTTTTT.

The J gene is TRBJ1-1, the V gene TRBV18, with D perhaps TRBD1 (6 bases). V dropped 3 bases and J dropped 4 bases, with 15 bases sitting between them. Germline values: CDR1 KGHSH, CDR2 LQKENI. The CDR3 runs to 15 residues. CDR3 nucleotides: TGTGCCAGCTCACCCCGGGACATCCAGGGCACTGAAGCTTTCTTT. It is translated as CASSPRDIQGTEAFF.

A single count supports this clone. This chain's CDR3 is CASSLNPGSGNTIYF. CDR3 nucleotide sequence: TGTGCCAGCAGCTTAAATCCGGGCTCTGGAAACACCATATATTTT. The V and J genes are TRBV7-2 and TRBJ1-3; D is unresolved. The germline V gene has CDR1 SGHTA and CDR2 FQGNSA. CDR3 size: 15 residues. Trimming shortened V by 2 bases and J by 0 bases, and 8 bases separated the two germline ends.

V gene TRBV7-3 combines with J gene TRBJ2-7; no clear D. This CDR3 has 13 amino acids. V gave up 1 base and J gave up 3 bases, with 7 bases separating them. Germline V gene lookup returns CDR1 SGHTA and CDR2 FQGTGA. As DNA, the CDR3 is TGTGCCAGCAGCTTAAACAGAGACTACGAGCAGTACTTC. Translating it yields CASSLNRDYEQYF.

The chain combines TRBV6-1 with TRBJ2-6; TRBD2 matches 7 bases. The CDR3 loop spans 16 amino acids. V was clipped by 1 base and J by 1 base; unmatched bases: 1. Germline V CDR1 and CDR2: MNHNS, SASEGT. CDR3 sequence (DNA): TGTGCCAGCAGTGAAGAAGCGGGATCTGGGGCCAACGTCCTGACTTTC. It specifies CASSEEAGSGANVLTF.

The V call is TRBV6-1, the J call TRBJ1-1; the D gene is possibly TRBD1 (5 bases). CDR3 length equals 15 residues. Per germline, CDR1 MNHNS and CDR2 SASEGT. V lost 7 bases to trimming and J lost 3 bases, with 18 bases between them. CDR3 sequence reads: CASNRREGPYTEAFF. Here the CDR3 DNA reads TGTGCCAGCAACCGAAGGGAGGGACCATACACTGAAGCTTTCTTT.

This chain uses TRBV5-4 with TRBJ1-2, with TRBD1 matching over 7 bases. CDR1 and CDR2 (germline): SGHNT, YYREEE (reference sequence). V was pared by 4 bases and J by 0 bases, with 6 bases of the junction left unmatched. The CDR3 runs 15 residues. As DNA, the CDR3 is TGTGCCAGCAGCGACGGACAGGACCCTAACTATGGCTACACCTTC. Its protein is CASSDGQDPNYGYTF.

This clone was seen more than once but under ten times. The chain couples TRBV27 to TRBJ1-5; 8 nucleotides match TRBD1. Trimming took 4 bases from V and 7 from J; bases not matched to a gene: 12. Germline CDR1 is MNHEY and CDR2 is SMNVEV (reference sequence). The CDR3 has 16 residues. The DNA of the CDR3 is TGTGCCAGCAGTTCCCTCGGGGCAGGGGGCTTGCAGCCCCAGCATTTT. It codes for CASSSLGAGGLQPQHF.

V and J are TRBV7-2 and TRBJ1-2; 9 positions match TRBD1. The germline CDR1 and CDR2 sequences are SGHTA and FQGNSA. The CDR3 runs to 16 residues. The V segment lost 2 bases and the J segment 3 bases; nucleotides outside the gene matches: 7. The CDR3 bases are TGTGCCAGCAGCTTATCTGAGACAGGGGGTTACTATGGCTACACCTTC. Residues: CASSLSETGGYYGYTF.

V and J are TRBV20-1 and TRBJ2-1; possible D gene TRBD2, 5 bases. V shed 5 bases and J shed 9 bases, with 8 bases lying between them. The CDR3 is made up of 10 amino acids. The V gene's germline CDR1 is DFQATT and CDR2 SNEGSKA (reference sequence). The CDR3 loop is CSALRGEQFF. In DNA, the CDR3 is TGCAGTGCTTTACGGGGTGAGCAGTTCTTC.

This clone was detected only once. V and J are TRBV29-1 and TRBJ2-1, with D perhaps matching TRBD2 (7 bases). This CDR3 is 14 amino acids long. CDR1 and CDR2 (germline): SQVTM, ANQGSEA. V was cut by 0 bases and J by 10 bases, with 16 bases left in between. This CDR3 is CSVEDQVKGGEQFF. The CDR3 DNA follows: TGCAGCGTTGAAGATCAAGTAAAGGGGGGGGAGCAGTTCTTC.

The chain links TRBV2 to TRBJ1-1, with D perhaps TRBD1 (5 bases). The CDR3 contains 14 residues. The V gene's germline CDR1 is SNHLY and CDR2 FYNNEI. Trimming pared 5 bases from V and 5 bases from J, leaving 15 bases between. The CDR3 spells CASSKSTVSTEAFF. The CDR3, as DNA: TGTGCCAGCAGTAAATCGACAGTTTCGACTGAAGCTTTCTTT.

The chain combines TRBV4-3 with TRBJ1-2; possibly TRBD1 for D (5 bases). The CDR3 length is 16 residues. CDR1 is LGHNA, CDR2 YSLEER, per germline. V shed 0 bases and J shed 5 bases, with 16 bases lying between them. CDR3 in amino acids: CASSQDRAGTPYGYTF. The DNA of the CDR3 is TGCGCCAGCAGCCAAGACAGGGCAGGCACTCCTTATGGCTACACCTTC.

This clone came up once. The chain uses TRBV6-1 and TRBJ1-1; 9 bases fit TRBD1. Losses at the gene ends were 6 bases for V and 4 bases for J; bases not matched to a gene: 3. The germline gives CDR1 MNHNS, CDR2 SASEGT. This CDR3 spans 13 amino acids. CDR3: CASRHRGLTEAFF. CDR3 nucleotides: TGTGCCAGCAGACACAGGGGGCTCACTGAAGCTTTCTTT.

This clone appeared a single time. CDR3: CASSFYSLDTQYF. CDR3 sequence (DNA): TGTGCCAGCAGCTTTTACAGCTTAGATACGCAGTATTTT. The genes are TRBV7-2 and TRBJ2-3; no clear D gene. V was pared by 3 bases and J by 5 bases, with 9 bases between. This CDR3 comprises 13 residues. Germline assignment: CDR1 SGHTA and CDR2 FQGNSA.

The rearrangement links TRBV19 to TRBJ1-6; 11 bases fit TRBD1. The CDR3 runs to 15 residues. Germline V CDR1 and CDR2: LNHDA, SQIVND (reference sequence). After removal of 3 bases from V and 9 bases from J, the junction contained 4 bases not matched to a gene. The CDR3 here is CASSIKGQGGSPLHF. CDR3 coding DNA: TGTGCCAGTAGTATCAAGGGACAGGGGGGTTCACCCCTCCACTTT.

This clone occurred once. As DNA, the CDR3 is TGTGCCAGCAGCGCACAGGGCCCCCAGGGGCCCCAGCATTTT. Its protein product is CASSAQGPQGPQHF. The chain couples TRBV7-9 to TRBJ1-5; possibly TRBD1 for D (6 bases). This CDR3 spans 14 amino acids. Germline V lookup: CDR1 SEHNR, CDR2 FQNEAQ (reference sequence). Trimming pared 5 bases from V and 9 bases from J, leaving 17 bases between. Based on the CDR3 plus reference TRBV7-9 and TRBJ1-5, the full variable domain is DTGVSQNPRHKITKRGQNVTFRCDPISEHNRLYWYRQTLGQGPEFLTYFQNEAQLEKSRLLSDRFSAERPKGSFSTLEIQRTEQGDSAMYLCASSAQGPQGPQHFGDGTRLSIL.

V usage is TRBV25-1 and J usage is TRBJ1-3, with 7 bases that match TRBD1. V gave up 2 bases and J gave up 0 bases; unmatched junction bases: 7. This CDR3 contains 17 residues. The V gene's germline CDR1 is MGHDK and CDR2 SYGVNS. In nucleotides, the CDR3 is TGTGCCAGCAGTGAACGGACAGGCGCGAGCTCTGGAAACACCATATATTTT. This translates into CASSERTGASSGNTIYF.

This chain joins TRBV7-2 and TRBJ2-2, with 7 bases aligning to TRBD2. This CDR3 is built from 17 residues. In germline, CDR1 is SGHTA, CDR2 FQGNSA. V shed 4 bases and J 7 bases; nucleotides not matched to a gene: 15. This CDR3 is CASSYAFGGRGVGELFF. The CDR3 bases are TGTGCCAGCAGCTACGCCTTCGGCGGGAGAGGGGTCGGGGAGCTGTTTTTT.

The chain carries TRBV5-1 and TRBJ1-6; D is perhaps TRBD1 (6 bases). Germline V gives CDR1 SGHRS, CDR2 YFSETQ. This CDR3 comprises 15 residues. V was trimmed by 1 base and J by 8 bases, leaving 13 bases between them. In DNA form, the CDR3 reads TGCGCCAGCAGCTTGCCACAGGGTTTGGATTCACCCCTCCACTTT. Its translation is CASSLPQGLDSPLHF.